The T cell receptor beta chain described here comes from a study of neurological immune-mediated disorders. A 10-nucleotide random UMI tagged transcripts in template-switch 5'RACE cDNA synthesis. TCRdb re-derived calls from the 5' RACE reads in MiXCR, one entry per CDR3 protein. The repertoire holds tens of thousands of distinct CDR3 sequences, with around a fifth as singletons. This clonotype appeared many times. Germline V gene data show CDR1 as DFQATT and CDR2 as SNEGSKA (reference sequence). The CDR3 consists of 17 residues. After removal of 5 bases from V and 4 bases from J, the junction contained 17 bases not matched to a gene. Described time point: technical triplicate 3.

Sequenced material: PBMCs. The gene calls are TRBV20-1 and TRBJ1-2, with TRBD1 matching over 9 bases. This receptor was identified in a man in his 60s with HTLV-1-associated myelopathy (HAM/TSP). In DNA, the CDR3 is TGCAGTGCTCCAGACCCGGGACAGGGAGTACAACCCTATGGCTACACCTTC. Translating it yields CSAPDPGQGVQPYGYTF.